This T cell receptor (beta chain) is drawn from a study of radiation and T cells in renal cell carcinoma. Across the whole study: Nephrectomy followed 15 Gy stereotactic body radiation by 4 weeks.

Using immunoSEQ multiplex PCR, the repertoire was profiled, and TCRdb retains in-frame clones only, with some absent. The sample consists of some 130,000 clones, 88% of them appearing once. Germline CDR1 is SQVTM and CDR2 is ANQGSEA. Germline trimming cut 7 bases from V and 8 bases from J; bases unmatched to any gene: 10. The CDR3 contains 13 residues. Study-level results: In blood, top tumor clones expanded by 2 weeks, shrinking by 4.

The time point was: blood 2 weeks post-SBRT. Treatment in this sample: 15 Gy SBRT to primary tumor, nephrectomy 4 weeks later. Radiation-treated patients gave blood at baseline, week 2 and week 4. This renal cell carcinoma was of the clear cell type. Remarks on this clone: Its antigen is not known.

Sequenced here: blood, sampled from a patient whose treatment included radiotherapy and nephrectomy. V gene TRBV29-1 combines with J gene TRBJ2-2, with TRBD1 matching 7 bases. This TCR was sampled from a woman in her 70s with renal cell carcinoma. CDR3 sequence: CSGYRGQGGELFF. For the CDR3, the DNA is TGCAGCGGATACAGGGGCCAGGGGGGGGAGCTGTTTTTT.